A single sample is the source of the 27 T cell receptor beta chains below, sequenced in a study of T-cell reconstitution after alpha-beta-depleted transplantation in children (TCRdb year 2016). The label giving this sample's treatment or condition can be read as: allogeneic hematopoietic cell transplantation with graft depleted of TCRalphabeta T cells and CD19 B cells. Library construction relied on PCR. TCRdb shows the sequencer as Illumina HiSeq 2500. To normalize quantification of the TCRbeta repertoire, the TCR libraries were built with molecular barcoding that relied on unique molecular identifiers. The public reads were reprocessed in TCRdb via fastp at Q25 and MiXCR, keeping in-frame beta chains. A single entry per CDR3 protein holds the most common genes and DNA from its merged rows. Counted in this sample were some 350,000 distinct CDR3 sequences; 15% to 20% of them appeared once. The biggest ten clones account for roughly two fifths of the sample.

The sequenced sample was PBMCs, mostly from graft donor cells, obtained 360 days after TCRalphabeta/CD19-depleted stem cell transplant. The receptors were gathered from a male patient between 2 and 10 years old who had a stem cell transplant for acute lymphoblastic leukemia, so the T cells may come from the graft donor.

The rearrangement joins TRBV4-3 to TRBJ1-1; no firm D call. CDR3 length equals 15 residues. Germline-derived CDR1 and CDR2 are LGHNA and YSLEER. Trimming removed 4 bases from V and 4 bases from J, with 16 bases in between. The CDR3 loop reads CASSLEPLDRTEAFF. CDR3 coding DNA: TGCGCCAGCAGCCTAGAACCCCTGGACCGCACTGAAGCTTTCTTT.

This clonotype came up a few times. V and J are TRBV29-1 and TRBJ2-3; D is undetermined. The germline gives CDR1 SQVTM, CDR2 ANQGSEA. The V gene lost 2 bases and the J gene lost 2 bases, with 8 bases spanning the gap. CDR3 length equals 13 residues. The CDR3: CSVEWDITDTQYF. CDR3 bases: TGCAGCGTTGAATGGGATATCACAGATACGCAGTATTTT.

This clonotype was recorded at least ten times. This sequence joins TRBV21-1 and TRBJ2-7. TRBV21-1 is given as a pseudogene. The CDR3 runs to 14 residues. The CDR3 region has the DNA TGTGCCAGCAGCATAGCGACAGGGCCCTACGAGCAGTACTTC. Encoded protein: CASSIATGPYEQYF.

This clonotype was counted a few times. The chain couples TRBV18 to TRBJ2-2; 8 positions agree with TRBD2. Trimming cost V 1 base and J 5 bases; bases outside gene matches: 12. The CDR3 runs to 18 residues. CDR1 is KGHSH and CDR2 is LQKENI in the germline V gene. In DNA form, the CDR3 reads TGTGCCAGCTCACCACGCCTAGGAAGCGGGAGTAGTACCGGGGAGCTGTTTTTT. Protein product: CASSPRLGSGSSTGELFF.

This clonotype was counted many times. The CDR3 reads CASSQVFSGSLYNEQFF. CDR3 sequence (DNA): TGTGCCAGCAGCCAAGTTTTCAGCGGGAGCTTATACAATGAGCAGTTCTTC. The genes are TRBV3-1 and TRBJ2-1; 8 bases are a match to TRBD2. Germline V gene sequence: CDR1 LGHDT, CDR2 YNNKEL (reference sequence). The length of the CDR3 is 17 residues. The J segment lost 4 bases and the V segment lost 1 base, leaving 9 bases of the junction unmatched.

The gene calls are TRBV9 and TRBJ2-7; TRBD2 agrees at 7 bases. Germline CDR1 reads SGDLS; CDR2 reads YYNGEE. The CDR3 loop spans 14 amino acids. J lost 6 bases, V lost 0 bases, and 6 bases had no gene match. The CDR3 DNA is TGTGCCAGCAGCGTAGGGGGTAGCGGGTTCGAGCAGTACTTC. Its translation: CASSVGGSGFEQYF.

The gene calls are TRBV20-1 and TRBJ2-3, with a weak D call TRBD2 (5 bases). V dropped 3 bases and J dropped 6 bases, with 13 bases sitting between them. CDR3 length equals 13 residues. The germline gives CDR1 DFQATT, CDR2 SNEGSKA (reference sequence). The CDR3 DNA reads TGCAGTGCTAGCGCCGCGCCGGGGGATACGCAGTATTTT. Translated, it gives CSASAAPGDTQYF.

This clonotype showed up just a few times. The chain is built from TRBV20-1 and TRBJ2-7; D tentatively reads TRBD1 or TRBD2 (5 bases each). Trimming left V 2 bases short and J 7 bases short, with 15 bases between. Germline values: CDR1 DFQATT, CDR2 SNEGSKA (reference sequence). CDR3 length: 13 residues. The CDR3 loop is CSARIPGLGEQYF. DNA for the CDR3: TGCAGTGCTAGAATCCCGGGGCTCGGGGAGCAGTACTTC.

This chain uses TRBV20-1 with TRBJ1-2; 8 bases fit TRBD1. Trimming took 5 bases from V and 0 from J; bases not matched to a gene: 2. Germline V CDR1 and CDR2: DFQATT, SNEGSKA (reference sequence). The CDR3 is made up of 13 amino acids. The CDR3 protein is CSAPQGANYGYTF. The CDR3, as DNA: TGCAGTGCTCCACAGGGGGCTAACTATGGCTACACCTTC.

The chain joins TRBV11-1 to TRBJ2-2; perhaps D is TRBD1 or TRBD2 (5 bases each). CDR3 length: 20 amino acids. Germline V gene data show CDR1 as SGHAT and CDR2 as FQDESV (reference sequence). V was shortened by 3 bases and J by 7 bases, with 30 bases between the two germline ends. The CDR3 protein is CASSFPGERTPEVWDGELFF. Written as DNA, the CDR3 is TGTGCCAGCAGCTTCCCCGGGGAGAGGACACCAGAAGTGTGGGACGGGGAGCTGTTTTTT.

The chain's CDR3 is CASSSARGQGADGYTF. The CDR3 DNA sequence: TGCGCCAGCAGCTCGGCCCGGGGGCAGGGAGCGGATGGCTACACCTTC. The chain uses TRBV5-1 and TRBJ1-2, with a tentative D call TRBD1 (6 bases). CDR3 size: 16 residues. The germline V gene has CDR1 SGHRS and CDR2 YFSETQ. The V end lost 3 bases, the J end lost 6 bases, and 21 bases lay between the germline ends.

The V gene is TRBV4-3, the J gene TRBJ1-1, with a tentative D call TRBD1 (6 bases). Germline CDR1 LGHNA, CDR2 YSLEER. This CDR3 contains 17 residues. The V gene lost 0 bases and the J gene lost 1 base, with 15 bases spanning the gap. The CDR3 protein is CASSQDLRVGGNTEAFF. CDR3 nucleotides: TGCGCCAGCAGCCAAGATCTTCGGGTAGGGGGGAACACTGAAGCTTTCTTT.

The chain joins TRBV4-1 to TRBJ2-3, with a weak D call TRBD1 (7 bases). Per the germline V gene, CDR1 is MGHRA and CDR2 is YSYEKL. The CDR3 spans 19 residues. V lost 1 base and J 2 bases, leaving 22 bases between the germline ends. The CDR3 sequence: CASSQGGATGDSDTDTQYF. The CDR3 nucleotides are TGCGCCAGCAGCCAAGGGGGGGCTACAGGGGATTCGGACACAGATACGCAGTATTTT.

This clonotype came up a few times. This sequence joins TRBV6-5 and TRBJ2-3; D uncertain. This CDR3 is 14 amino acids long. Germline CDR1 reads MNHEY; CDR2 reads SVGAGI. V lost 4 bases and J 2 bases, leaving 10 bases between the germline ends. Here the CDR3 reads CASSFGRLTDTQYF. For the CDR3, the DNA is TGTGCCAGCAGTTTCGGCAGACTCACAGATACGCAGTATTTT.

This clonotype came up a few times. This chain connects TRBV2 to TRBJ1-1, with D possibly being TRBD1 (5 bases). In germline, CDR1 is SNHLY, CDR2 FYNNEI. This CDR3 has 15 amino acids. V was clipped by 4 bases and J by 1 base, with 13 bases between them. Written as DNA, the CDR3 is TGTGCCAGCAGTGTTTCTTTGGGGGGGAACACTGAAGCTTTCTTT. It translates to CASSVSLGGNTEAFF.

J is TRBJ2-7 and V is TRBV27, with 8 bases fitting TRBD1. Germline trimming cut 0 bases from V and 4 bases from J; bases unmatched to any gene: 8. Germline-derived CDR1 and CDR2 are MNHEY and SMNVEV (reference sequence). The CDR3 spans 16 residues. The CDR3 sequence is CASSLSMTGAAYEQYF. The CDR3 nucleotides are TGTGCCAGCAGTTTATCGATGACAGGGGCCGCATACGAGCAGTACTTC.

V and J are TRBV4-3 and TRBJ2-1; 9 bases are a match to TRBD2. The CDR3 runs 15 residues. Losses at the gene ends were 3 bases for V and 5 bases for J; bases not matched to a gene: 5. Germline V gene sequence: CDR1 LGHNA, CDR2 YSLEER. The CDR3 nucleotides are TGCGCCAGCAGCCACCGACTAGCGGATGACAATGAGCAGTTCTTC. Its protein is CASSHRLADDNEQFF.

This clonotype was observed many times. This sequence joins TRBV9 and TRBJ2-7; 8 nucleotides match TRBD2. Germline V gene sequence: CDR1 SGDLS, CDR2 YYNGEE. CDR3 length equals 15 residues. The J segment lost 4 bases and the V segment lost 1 base, leaving 7 bases of the junction unmatched. The DNA of the CDR3 is TGTGCCAGCAGCGTACGGGCGGGAGGATTATACGAGCAGTACTTC. It codes for CASSVRAGGLYEQYF.

The CDR3 sequence is CSATTGAADTQYF. CDR3 DNA: TGCAGTGCTACGACAGGGGCCGCGGATACGCAGTATTTT. The V gene is TRBV20-1, the J gene TRBJ2-3; 8 bases align to TRBD1. Per the germline V gene, CDR1 is DFQATT and CDR2 is SNEGSKA (reference sequence). V trimming: 4 bases; J trimming: 6 bases; junction bases outside the gene matches: 6. The CDR3 length is 13 residues.

This clonotype has just a few counts. The chain has TRBV5-6 and TRBJ1-5, with a possible D match to TRBD1 (6 bases). Per germline, CDR1 SGHDT and CDR2 YYEEEE. V was pared by 2 bases and J by 6 bases, with 18 bases between. The CDR3 is 16 residues long. The CDR3 region is CASSFGLPGESQPQHF. The CDR3, as DNA: TGTGCCAGCAGCTTTGGTCTCCCAGGGGAAAGTCAGCCCCAGCATTTT.

This clonotype was seen a few times. This chain links TRBV3-1 with TRBJ2-7; a possible D gene is TRBD2 (6 bases). Deletions cut 0 bases from V and 7 bases from J, with 16 bases between. This CDR3 spans 15 amino acids. CDR1 is LGHDT and CDR2 is YNNKEL in the germline V gene (reference sequence). The CDR3 bases are TGTGCCAGCAGCCAAGAGTTGGGGACTCTCCTTGAGCAGTACTTC. Its protein is CASSQELGTLLEQYF.

This clonotype was observed at least ten times. This chain links TRBV4-1 with TRBJ2-5, with TRBD1 matching 8 bases. The CDR3 length is 16 residues. The germline CDR1 and CDR2 sequences are MGHRA and YSYEKL. V shed 3 bases, J shed 2 bases, and the junction held 8 bases outside the gene matches. The CDR3 DNA reads TGCGCCAGCAGCCACCTACAGGACAGGGAACAAGAGACCCAGTACTTC. This gives the protein CASSHLQDREQETQYF.

This sequence joins TRBV29-1 and TRBJ1-1, with D possibly TRBD1 on 5 matching bases. The CDR3 is 15 amino acids. Germline V gene sequence: CDR1 SQVTM, CDR2 ANQGSEA. Trimming shortened V by 6 bases and J by 1 base, and 18 bases separated the two germline ends. The CDR3 region has the DNA TGCAGCGTCGGAACTCCCCTCGACAGGAACACTGAAGCTTTCTTT. Protein sequence: CSVGTPLDRNTEAFF.

CDR3 protein: CASSLRRKAEAFF. CDR3 coding DNA: TGTGCCAGCAGCTTAAGGAGGAAAGCTGAAGCTTTCTTT. The chain couples TRBV7-9 to TRBJ1-1; D not certain. The V end was cut by 2 bases, the J end by 6 bases, with 10 bases between. Germline values: CDR1 SEHNR, CDR2 FQNEAQ (reference sequence). The CDR3 is 13 amino acids.

This chain connects TRBV12-1 to TRBJ1-5. TRBV12-1 is recorded as a pseudogene. The CDR3 consists of 17 residues. The CDR3, as DNA: TGTGCCAGCAGCTCTGGGCAGGGGTTCGGGGGCAATCAGCCCCAGCATTTT. Translated: CASSSGQGFGGNQPQHF.

This chain joins TRBV19 and TRBJ2-3, with D tentatively TRBD1 or TRBD2 (5 bases each). The length of the CDR3 is 15 residues. From germline, CDR1 is LNHDA and CDR2 SQIVND (reference sequence). V gave up 1 base and J gave up 5 bases, with 13 bases separating them. The CDR3 region has the DNA TGTGCCAGTAGTATAGGGGACGCCAGAGGAGATACGCAGTATTTT. This encodes CASSIGDARGDTQYF.

This clonotype has a count of ten or more. V gene TRBV28 combines with J gene TRBJ2-7, with D unclear. CDR3 length equals 11 residues. Trimming removed 6 bases from V and 4 bases from J, with 7 bases in between. Germline CDR1 reads MDHEN; CDR2 reads SYDVKM. The CDR3 nucleotides are TGTGCCAGCAGGAAGGTTTACGAGCAGTACTTC. As protein: CASRKVYEQYF.